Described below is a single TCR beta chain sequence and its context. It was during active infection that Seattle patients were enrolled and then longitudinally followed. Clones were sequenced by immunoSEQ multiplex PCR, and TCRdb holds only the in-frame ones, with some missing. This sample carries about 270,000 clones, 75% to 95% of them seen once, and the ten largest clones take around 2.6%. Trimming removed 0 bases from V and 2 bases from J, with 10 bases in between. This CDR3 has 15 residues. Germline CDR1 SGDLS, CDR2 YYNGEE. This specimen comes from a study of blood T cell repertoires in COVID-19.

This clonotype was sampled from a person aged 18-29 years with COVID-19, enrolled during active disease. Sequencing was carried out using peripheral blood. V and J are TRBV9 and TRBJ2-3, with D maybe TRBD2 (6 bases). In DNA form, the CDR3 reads TGTGCCAGCAGCGTAGGTGGCGGGACCACAGATACGCAGTATTTT. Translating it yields CASSVGGGTTDTQYF.